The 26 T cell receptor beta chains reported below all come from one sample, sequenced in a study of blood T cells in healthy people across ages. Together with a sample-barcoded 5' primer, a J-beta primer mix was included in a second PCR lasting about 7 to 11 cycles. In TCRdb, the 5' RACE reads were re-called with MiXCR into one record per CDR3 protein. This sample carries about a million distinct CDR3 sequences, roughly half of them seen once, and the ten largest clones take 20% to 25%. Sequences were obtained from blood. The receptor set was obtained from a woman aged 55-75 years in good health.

The CDR3 DNA reads TGTGCCAGCAAGACTAGCGGGAGTGAAATAGCCGAGCAGTACTTC. It is translated as CASKTSGSEIAEQYF. The chain recombines TRBV28 with TRBJ2-7, with TRBD2 identical over 12 bases. This CDR3 has 15 residues. The trim removed 7 bases at V and 6 bases at J, leaving 10 bases unmatched. Germline CDR1 MDHEN, CDR2 SYDVKM. The full variable domain, its missing parts supplied by reference TRBV28 and TRBJ2-7, is DVKVTQSSRYLVKRTGEKVFLECVQDMDHENMFWYRQDPGLGLRLIYFSYDVKMKEKGDIPEGYSVSREKKERFSLILESASTNQTSMYLCASKTSGSEIAEQYFGPGTRLTVT.

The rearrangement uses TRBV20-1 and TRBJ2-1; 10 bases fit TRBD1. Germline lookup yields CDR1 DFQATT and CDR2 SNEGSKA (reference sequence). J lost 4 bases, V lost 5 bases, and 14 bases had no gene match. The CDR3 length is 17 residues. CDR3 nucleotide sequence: TGCAGTGCTCCGAGAGGGACAGGGGCCTTAATGTACAATGAGCAGTTCTTC. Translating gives CSAPRGTGALMYNEQFF.

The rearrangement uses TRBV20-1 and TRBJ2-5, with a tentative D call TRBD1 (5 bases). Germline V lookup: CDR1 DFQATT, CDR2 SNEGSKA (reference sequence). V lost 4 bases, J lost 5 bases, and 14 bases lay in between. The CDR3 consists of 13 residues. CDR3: CSATRQLRETQYF. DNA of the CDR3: TGCAGTGCTACTAGACAGTTAAGGGAGACCCAGTACTTC.

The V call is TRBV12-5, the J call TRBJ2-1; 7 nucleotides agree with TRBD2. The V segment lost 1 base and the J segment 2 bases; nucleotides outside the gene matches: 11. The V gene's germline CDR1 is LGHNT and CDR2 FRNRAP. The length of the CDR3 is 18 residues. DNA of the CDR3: TGTGCTAGTGGTTTGGCCTTCCGGGACTACGTTACCTACAATGAGCAGTTCTTC. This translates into CASGLAFRDYVTYNEQFF. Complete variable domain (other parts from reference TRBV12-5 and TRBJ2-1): DARVTQTPRHKVTEMGQEVTMRCQPILGHNTVFWYRQTMMQGLELLAYFRNRAPLDDSGMPKDRFSAEMPDATLATLKIQPSEPRDSAVYFCASGLAFRDYVTYNEQFFGPGTRLTVL.

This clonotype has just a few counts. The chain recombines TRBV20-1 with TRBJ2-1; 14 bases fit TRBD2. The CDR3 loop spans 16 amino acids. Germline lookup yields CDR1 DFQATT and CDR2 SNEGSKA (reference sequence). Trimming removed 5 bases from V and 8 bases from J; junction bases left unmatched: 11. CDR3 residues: CSAGRSGLAGGDEQFF. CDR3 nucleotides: TGCAGTGCTGGACGAAGCGGACTAGCGGGAGGTGATGAGCAGTTCTTC.

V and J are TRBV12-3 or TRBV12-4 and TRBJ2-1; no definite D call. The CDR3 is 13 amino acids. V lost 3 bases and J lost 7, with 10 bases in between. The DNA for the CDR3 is TGTGCCAGCAGTTTTAGTGGGAAGAATGAGCAGTTCTTC. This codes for CASSFSGKNEQFF.

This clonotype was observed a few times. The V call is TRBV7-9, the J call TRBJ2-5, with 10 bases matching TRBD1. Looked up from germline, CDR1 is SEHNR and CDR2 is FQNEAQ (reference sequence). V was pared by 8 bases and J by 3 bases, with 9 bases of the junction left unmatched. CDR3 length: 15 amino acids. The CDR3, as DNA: TGTGCCAGCTTAGCGGGACAGGGGTCAGAAGAGACCCAGTACTTC. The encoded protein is CASLAGQGSEETQYF.

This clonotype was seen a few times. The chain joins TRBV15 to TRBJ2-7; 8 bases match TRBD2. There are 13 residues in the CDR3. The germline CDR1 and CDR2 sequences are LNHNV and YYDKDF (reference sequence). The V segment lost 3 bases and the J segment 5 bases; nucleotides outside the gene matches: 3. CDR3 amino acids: CATSRGLVDEQYF. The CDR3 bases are TGTGCCACCAGCAGGGGACTAGTTGACGAGCAGTACTTC.

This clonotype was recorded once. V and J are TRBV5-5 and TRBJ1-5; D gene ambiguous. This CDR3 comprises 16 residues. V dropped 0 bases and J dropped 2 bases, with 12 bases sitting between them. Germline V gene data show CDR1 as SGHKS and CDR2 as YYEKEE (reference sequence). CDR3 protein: CASSLGGLFGNQPQHF. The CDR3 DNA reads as TGTGCCAGCAGCTTGGGAGGGCTTTTCGGCAATCAGCCCCAGCATTTT.

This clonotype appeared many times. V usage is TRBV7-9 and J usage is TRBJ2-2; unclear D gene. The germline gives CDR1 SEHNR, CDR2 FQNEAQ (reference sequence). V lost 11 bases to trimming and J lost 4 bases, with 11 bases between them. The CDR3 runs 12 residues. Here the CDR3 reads CALDGATGELFF. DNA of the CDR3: TGTGCCCTGGACGGAGCCACCGGGGAGCTGTTTTTT.

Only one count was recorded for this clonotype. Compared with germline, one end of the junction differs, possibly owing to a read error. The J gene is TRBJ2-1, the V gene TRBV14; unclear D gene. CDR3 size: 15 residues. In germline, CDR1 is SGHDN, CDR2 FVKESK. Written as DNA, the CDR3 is TGTGCCGGCAGCCAGATAAACAAACCCTACAATGAGCAGTTCTTC. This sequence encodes CAGSQINKPYNEQFF.

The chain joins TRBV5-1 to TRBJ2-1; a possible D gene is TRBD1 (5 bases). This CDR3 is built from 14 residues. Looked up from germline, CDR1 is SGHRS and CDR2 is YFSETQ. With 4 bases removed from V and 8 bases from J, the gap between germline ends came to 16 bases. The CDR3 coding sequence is TGCGCCAGCAGCCCGACCTTTCTAGGGGATGAGCAGTTCTTC. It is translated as CASSPTFLGDEQFF.

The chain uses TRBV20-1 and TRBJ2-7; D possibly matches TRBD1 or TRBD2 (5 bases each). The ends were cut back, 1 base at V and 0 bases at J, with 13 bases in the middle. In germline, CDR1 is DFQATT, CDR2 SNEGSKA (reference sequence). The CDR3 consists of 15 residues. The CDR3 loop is CSARAPGTGSYEQYF. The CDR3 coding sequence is TGCAGTGCTAGAGCCCCCGGGACGGGCTCCTACGAGCAGTACTTC.

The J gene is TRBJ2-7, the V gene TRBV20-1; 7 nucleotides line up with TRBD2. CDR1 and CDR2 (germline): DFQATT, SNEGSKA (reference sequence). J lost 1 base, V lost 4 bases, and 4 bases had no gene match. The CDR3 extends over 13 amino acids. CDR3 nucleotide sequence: TGCAGTGCTACACTAGCGAATTCCTACGAGCAGTACTTC. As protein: CSATLANSYEQYF.

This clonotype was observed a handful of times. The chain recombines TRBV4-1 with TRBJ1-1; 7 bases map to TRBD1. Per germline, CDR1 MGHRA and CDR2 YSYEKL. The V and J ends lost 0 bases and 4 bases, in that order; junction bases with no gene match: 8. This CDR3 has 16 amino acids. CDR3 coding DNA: TGCGCCAGCAGCCAAGATCCGCAGGGGGAGGGCACTGAAGCTTTCTTT. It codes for CASSQDPQGEGTEAFF.

The CDR3 sequence: CASSYGAADYYGYTF. In DNA, the CDR3 is TGTGCCAGCAGTTATGGGGCAGCCGACTACTATGGCTACACCTTC. The V gene is TRBV28, the J gene TRBJ1-2; a possible D gene is TRBD1 (5 bases). Germline V lookup: CDR1 MDHEN, CDR2 SYDVKM. V was clipped by 4 bases and J by 3 bases, with 15 bases between them. CDR3 length: 15 residues.

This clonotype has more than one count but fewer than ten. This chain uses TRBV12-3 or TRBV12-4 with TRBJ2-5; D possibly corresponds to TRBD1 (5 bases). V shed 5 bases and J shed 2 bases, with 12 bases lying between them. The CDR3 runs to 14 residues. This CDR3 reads CASSPHQGQETQYF. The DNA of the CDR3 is TGTGCCAGCAGTCCACACCAGGGTCAAGAGACCCAGTACTTC.

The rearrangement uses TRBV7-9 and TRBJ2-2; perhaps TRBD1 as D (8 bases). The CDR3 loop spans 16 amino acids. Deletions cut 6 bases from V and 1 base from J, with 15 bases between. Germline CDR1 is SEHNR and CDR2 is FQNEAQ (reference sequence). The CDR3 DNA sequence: TGTGCCAGCAGGTCGGGAGGACAGGGGAACACCGGGGAGCTGTTTTTT. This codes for CASRSGGQGNTGELFF.

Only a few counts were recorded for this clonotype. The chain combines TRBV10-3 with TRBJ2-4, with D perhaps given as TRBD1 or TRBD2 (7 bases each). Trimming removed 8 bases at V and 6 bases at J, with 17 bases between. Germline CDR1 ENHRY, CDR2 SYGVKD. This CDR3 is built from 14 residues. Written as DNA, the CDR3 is TGTGCCATCGGGGAGGGGGCTCCGGGAAACATTCAGTACTTC. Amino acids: CAIGEGAPGNIQYF.

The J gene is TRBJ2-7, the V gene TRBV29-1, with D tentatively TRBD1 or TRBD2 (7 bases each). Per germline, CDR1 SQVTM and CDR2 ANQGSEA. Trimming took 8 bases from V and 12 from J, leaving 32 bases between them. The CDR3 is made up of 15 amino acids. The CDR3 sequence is CSSRGDSATQETLYF. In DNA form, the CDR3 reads TGCAGCTCCCGGGGGGACAGCGCCACTCAAGAGACCCTGTACTTC.

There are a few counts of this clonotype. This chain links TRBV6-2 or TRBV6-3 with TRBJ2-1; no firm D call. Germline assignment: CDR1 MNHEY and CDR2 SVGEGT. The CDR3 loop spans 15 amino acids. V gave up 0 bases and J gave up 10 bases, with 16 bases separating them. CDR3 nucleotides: TGTGCCAGCAGTTACTCGTTCGTCGGGCCTTCGGAGCAGTTCTTC. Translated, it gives CASSYSFVGPSEQFF.

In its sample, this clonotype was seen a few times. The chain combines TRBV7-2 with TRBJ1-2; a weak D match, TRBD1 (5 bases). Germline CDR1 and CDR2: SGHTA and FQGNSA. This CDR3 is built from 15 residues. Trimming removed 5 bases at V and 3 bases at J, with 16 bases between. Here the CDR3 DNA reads TGTGCCAGCAGCCCGGCTCCCAGGGAGGACTATGGCTACACCTTC. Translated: CASSPAPREDYGYTF.

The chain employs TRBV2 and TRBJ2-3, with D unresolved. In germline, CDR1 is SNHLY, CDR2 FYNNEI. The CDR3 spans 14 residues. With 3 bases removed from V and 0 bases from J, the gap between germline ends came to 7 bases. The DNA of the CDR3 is TGTGCCAGCAGTGAGCAGAGTAGCACAGATACGCAGTATTTT. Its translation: CASSEQSSTDTQYF.

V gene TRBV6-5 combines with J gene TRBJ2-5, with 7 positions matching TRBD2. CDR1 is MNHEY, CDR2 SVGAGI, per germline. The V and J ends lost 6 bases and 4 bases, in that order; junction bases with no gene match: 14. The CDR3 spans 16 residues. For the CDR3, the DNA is TGTGCCAGCAGCTTATTCGGCGGCTCGGGAGGAGAGACCCAGTACTTC. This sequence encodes CASSLFGGSGGETQYF.

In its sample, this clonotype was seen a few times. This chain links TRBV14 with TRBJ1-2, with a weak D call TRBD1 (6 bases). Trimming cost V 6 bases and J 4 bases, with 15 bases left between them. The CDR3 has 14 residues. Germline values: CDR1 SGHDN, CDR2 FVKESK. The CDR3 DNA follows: TGTGCCAGCAGGCGGACAGAAAACCCCTATGGCTACACCTTC. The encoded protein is CASRRTENPYGYTF.

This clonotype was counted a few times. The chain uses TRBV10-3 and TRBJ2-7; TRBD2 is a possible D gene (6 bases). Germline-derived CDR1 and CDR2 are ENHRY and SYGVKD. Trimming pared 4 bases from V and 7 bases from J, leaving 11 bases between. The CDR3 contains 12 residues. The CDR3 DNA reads TGTGCCATCAGTGCTGAACGGGAGGAGCAGTACTTC. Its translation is CAISAEREEQYF.